A selection of T cell receptor beta chains follows, all from one sample in a study of neurological immune-mediated disorders. MiXCR, run by TCRdb on the 5' RACE reads, gives a single entry per CDR3 protein. The sample has roughly 50,000 distinct CDR3 sequences; 9.5% to 15% are singletons. Sequencing was done on a sample of PBMCs. These receptors were obtained from a woman aged 55-75 years with HTLV-1-associated myelopathy (HAM/TSP). Each CDR3 is given with its conserved first and last residue. Each record gives: D gene, V gene, clone size, J gene, CDR3 DNA, CDR3 protein. A D gene is named only where the DNA matches it firmly. Some rows have no size entry. The others give once, few or many, or a class for an expanded clone.

>NA|TRBV24-1|many|TRBJ2-1
TGTGCCACCAGTGACCCCTCCGGGATAAATGAGCAGTTCTTC
CATSDPSGINEQFF
>TRBD2|TRBV10-1|many|TRBJ2-1
TGCGCCAGCAGTGATACCGGGACTAGCGGCCCCTACAATGAGCAGTTCTTC
CASSDTGTSGPYNEQFF
>TRBD2|TRBV10-3|many|TRBJ2-2
TGTGCCATCAGTAACTATGGACTAGCGGGAGTGGACGGGGAGCTGTTTTTT
CAISNYGLAGVDGELFF
>NA|TRBV5-1|many|TRBJ2-7
TGCGCCAGCAGCTTGGGAGGGAACTCCTACGAGCAGTACTTC
CASSLGGNSYEQYF
>TRBD2|TRBV20-1|many|TRBJ2-7
TGCAGTGCTAGAGATCTCGCGGCGGGAGTCTACGAGCAGTACTTC
CSARDLAAGVYEQYF
>NA|TRBV27|many|TRBJ1-1
TGTGCCAGCAGTTTATCGGAGCGGGGGAACACTGAAGCTTTCTTT
CASSLSERGNTEAFF
>TRBD2|TRBV20-1|many|TRBJ2-1
TGCAGTGCCCGCATGACTAGCGGGAGTTCCGGGAATGAGCAGTTCTTC
CSARMTSGSSGNEQFF
>NA|TRBV20-1|many|TRBJ1-2
TGCAGTGCTGTTACTGACACCAACTATGGCTACACCTTC
CSAVTDTNYGYTF
>NA|TRBV20-1|many|TRBJ1-3
TGCAGTGCTAGACCCGAGACAGGCGGAAACACCATATATTTT
CSARPETGGNTIYF
>TRBD1|TRBV10-1|NA|TRBJ2-7
TGCGCCAGCAGTGAGTCGTTTTGGGGACAGGACCACTACGAGCAGTACTTC
CASSESFWGQDHYEQYF
>NA|TRBV28|many|TRBJ2-2
TGTGCCAGCCTGACAGCTCGGGGTGGCGGGGAGCTGTTTTTT
CASLTARGGGELFF
>NA|TRBV7-3|many|TRBJ2-1
TGTGCCAGCAGCTTAAGGGGGACGGGATCCTACAATGAGCAGTTCTTC
CASSLRGTGSYNEQFF
>TRBD2|TRBV6-2/TRBV6-3|many|TRBJ2-2
TGTGCCAGCAACCAGGGCGGACTAGCGGTAACCGGGGAGCTGTTTTTT
CASNQGGLAVTGELFF
>NA|TRBV14|many|TRBJ1-5
TGTGCCAGCAGCCAAGATAAACGGGCGCTTCAGCCCCAGCATTTT
CASSQDKRALQPQHF
>NA|TRBV20-1|many|TRBJ2-3
TGCAGTGCCCTCAAGGGACCTAGCACAGATACGCAGTATTTT
CSALKGPSTDTQYF
>TRBD1|TRBV4-1|many|TRBJ1-3
TGCGCCAGCAGCCAAGGGACAGGGGCTCCCTCTGGAAACACCATATATTTT
CASSQGTGAPSGNTIYF
>TRBD1|TRBV10-3|many|TRBJ2-7
TGTGCCATCAGTGATCCCGGGACAGGGGACGAGCAGTACTTC
CAISDPGTGDEQYF
>NA|TRBV14|NA|TRBJ1-1
TGTGCCAGCAGCTCCGACATCGGCGTAGCTTTCTTT
CASSSDIGVAFF
>NA|TRBV7-2|many|TRBJ2-6
TGTGCCAGCAGCCCCCAACTGGACTGGAGAGGGGCCAACGTCCTGACTTTC
CASSPQLDWRGANVLTF
>TRBD1|TRBV25-1|NA|TRBJ2-3
TGTGCCAGCGCTCGACAGGGAACAGATACGCAGTATTTT
CASARQGTDTQYF
>NA|TRBV20-1|many|TRBJ2-1
TGCAGTGCCCCACAGCCGGGATCCTACAATGAGCAGTTCTTC
CSAPQPGSYNEQFF
>TRBD1|TRBV5-1|many|TRBJ1-1
TGCGCCAGCAGCGGGACAGGGCAATGGGAAGCTTTCTTT
CASSGTGQWEAFF